Each of the 15 T cell receptor beta chains below was sequenced from the same sample in a study of circulating CD8 cells and anti-PD-1 response in melanoma. Sorting of live CD3+CD8+TCRalphabeta+ cells by PD-1 and/or TIGIT gave four subsets. TCR libraries were prepared from roughly 14 ng of total RNA with the QIAseq Immune Repertoire TCR panel. MiXCR, run by TCRdb on the reads, gives a single entry per CDR3 protein. The table shows about 1,100 distinct CDR3 sequences, with more than 7% occurring only once. Sequences were derived from CD8+ T cells from PBMCs, sampled at baseline or after one month of anti-PD-1 therapy (not recorded which). These receptors originate from a human donor with melanoma.

By proportion, this clonotype is large. The chain combines TRBV12-3 or TRBV12-4 with TRBJ2-2; no firm D call. Trimming removed 2 bases at V and 7 bases at J, with 2 bases between. CDR3 length: 11 amino acids. CDR3 DNA: TGTGCCAGCAGTTTAATCGGGGAGCTGTTTTTT. Translation gives CASSLIGELFF.

This clonotype is labeled as large (0.1 to 1%). The rearrangement joins TRBV5-5 to TRBJ2-3; D gene unclear. This CDR3 is 14 amino acids long. The V and J ends lost 0 bases and 2 bases respectively, with 7 bases between them. The V gene's germline CDR1 is SGHKS and CDR2 YYEKEE (reference sequence). The CDR3 DNA reads as TGTGCCAGCAGCTTGGAACAGTCCACAGATACGCAGTATTTT. Protein product: CASSLEQSTDTQYF.

CDR3 sequence reads: CASSFGGSYNEQFF. DNA for the CDR3: TGTGCCAGCAGTTTCGGGGGCTCCTACAATGAGCAGTTCTTC. The V gene is TRBV12-3 or TRBV12-4, the J gene TRBJ2-1; TRBD2 is a possible D gene (6 bases). The germline V and J ends were trimmed by 3 bases and 0 bases, with 6 bases remaining between them. This CDR3 comprises 14 residues.

Remarks on this clonotype: This may come from a read error, since a much larger clone is one base off. This rearrangement joins TRBV7-8 to TRBJ1-1, with D tentatively TRBD1 (5 bases). The V gene's germline CDR1 is SGHVS and CDR2 FQNEAQ. The CDR3 runs to 15 residues. V lost 4 bases to trimming and J lost 3 bases, with 15 bases between them. CDR3 bases: TGTGCCAGCAGCTCATATCAGGGAGAGGACACTGAAGCTTTCTTT. The encoded protein is CASSSYQGEDTEAFF.

This clonotype was seen a handful of times. The final CDR3 position lacks the conserved phenylalanine or tryptophan, pointing to a likely read error. The chain's CDR3 is CASSLSGTTDTQYY. The DNA for the CDR3 is TGTGCCAGCAGTTTATCGGGCACCACAGATACGCAGTATTAT. The rearrangement uses TRBV27 and TRBJ2-3; D not resolved. From germline, CDR1 is MNHEY and CDR2 SMNVEV (reference sequence). The CDR3 consists of 14 residues. V was shortened by 0 bases and J by 2 bases, with 6 bases between the two germline ends.

This clonotype ranks as medium-sized. The chain couples TRBV19 to TRBJ2-4; a weak D match, TRBD2 (6 bases). Trimming cost V 5 bases and J 0 bases, with 23 bases left between them. The CDR3 is made up of 19 amino acids. Germline V gene lookup returns CDR1 LNHDA and CDR2 SQIVND (reference sequence). The CDR3 spells CASSPQRWEVMGAKNIQYF. The CDR3 nucleotides read TGTGCCAGTAGTCCCCAAAGGTGGGAGGTTATGGGAGCCAAAAACATTCAGTACTTC.

Judged by abundance, this clonotype is medium-sized (0.01 to 0.1%). The rearrangement joins TRBV29-1 to TRBJ2-1, with D unresolved. Germline loops: CDR1 SQVTM, CDR2 ANQGSEA. This CDR3 is built from 14 residues. Deletions cut 0 bases from V and 6 bases from J, with 12 bases between. The CDR3 is CSVEDHSVTNEQFF. The CDR3 region has the DNA TGCAGCGTTGAAGATCATTCGGTTACCAATGAGCAGTTCTTC.

By proportion, this clonotype is medium-sized. The chain recombines TRBV7-8 with TRBJ1-1; D is perhaps TRBD1 (5 bases). Germline V lookup: CDR1 SGHVS, CDR2 FQNEAQ. The V end lost 4 bases, the J end lost 1 base, and 13 bases lay between the germline ends. The CDR3 covers 15 residues. The CDR3 nucleotides are TGTGCCAGCAGCTCATATCAGGGAGAGAACACTGAAGCTTTCTTT. Its protein product is CASSSYQGENTEAFF. Combining the CDR3 with reference TRBV7-8 and TRBJ1-1 gives the whole variable domain GAGVSQSPRYKVAKRGQDVALRCDPISGHVSLFWYQQALGQGPEFLTYFQNEAQLDKSGLPSDRFFAERPEGSVSTLKIQRTQQEDSAVYLCASSSYQGENTEAFFGQGTRLTVV.

The rearrangement links TRBV7-2 to TRBJ2-7; D may be TRBD2 (5 bases). Germline V CDR1 and CDR2: SGHTA, FQGNSA. This CDR3 contains 13 residues. Trimming took 4 bases from V and 4 from J, leaving 11 bases between them. CDR3 DNA: TGTGCCAGCAGCTGGGCAGAGCGGTACGAGCAGTACTTC. It yields the protein CASSWAERYEQYF.

This clonotype showed up just once. A read error may be the cause here, since a much bigger clone is one base away. The chain couples TRBV19 to TRBJ2-7, with 8 positions matching TRBD1. This CDR3 has 14 residues. Germline values: CDR1 LNHDA, CDR2 SQIVND (reference sequence). Losses at the gene ends were 3 bases for V and 6 bases for J; bases not matched to a gene: 7. The CDR3 spells CASSIPAGGGEQYF. CDR3 coding DNA: TGTGCCAGTAGTATTCCGGCAGGGGGCGGCGAGCAGTACTTC.

This clonotype qualifies as medium-sized (0.01 to 0.1%). The gene calls are TRBV19 and TRBJ2-7, with 8 positions matching TRBD1. This CDR3 has 14 residues. V shed 3 bases, J shed 6 bases, and the junction held 7 bases outside the gene matches. Germline assignment: CDR1 LNHDA and CDR2 SQIVND (reference sequence). The CDR3, as DNA: TGTGCCAGTAGTATTTCGGCAGGGGGCGGCGAGCAGTACTTC. Its translation: CASSISAGGGEQYF.

This clonotype is labeled medium-sized. The chain uses TRBV12-3 or TRBV12-4 and TRBJ2-1; no firm D call. The V end lost 4 bases, the J end lost 1 base, and 5 bases lay between the germline ends. The CDR3 length is 13 residues. The CDR3 sequence is CASSSESYNEQFF. The CDR3 DNA reads as TGTGCCAGCAGTTCTGAGTCCTACAATGAGCAGTTCTTC.

The table lists this clonotype with a few counts. Since a much larger clone is just one base distant, this may be a read error. The chain joins TRBV7-6 to TRBJ2-7; D call uncertain. Germline CDR1 reads SGHVS; CDR2 reads FNYEAQ. This CDR3 has 13 amino acids. The CDR3 DNA sequence: TGTGCCAGCGGCTTAGAGGAACACTACGAGCAGTACTTC. Amino acids: CASGLEEHYEQYF.

This clonotype rates as medium-sized. The chain uses TRBV7-2 and TRBJ1-6; the D is unclear. CDR1 SGHTA and CDR2 FQGNSA come from the germline V gene. Trimming left V 1 base short and J 7 bases short, with 11 bases between. There are 15 residues in the CDR3. Written as DNA, the CDR3 is TGTGCCAGCAGCTTAGTGGGCAGAGCAAATTCACCCCTCCACTTT. It encodes CASSLVGRANSPLHF.

The chain is built from TRBV7-2 and TRBJ2-1; D might be TRBD1 (6 bases). V was clipped by 4 bases and J by 0 bases, with 13 bases between them. The germline CDR1 and CDR2 sequences are SGHTA and FQGNSA. The CDR3 is made up of 16 amino acids. Written as DNA, the CDR3 is TGTGCCAGCAGCTCAGTGACAGGTAGCTCCTACAATGAGCAGTTCTTC. The encoded protein is CASSSVTGSSYNEQFF.